This TCR beta chain was captured by sequencing in a study of T-cell reconstitution after alpha-beta-depleted transplantation in children. Overall study results and limits: At the one-year point after transplant, T-cell counts and TCRbeta diversity were found to come mostly from T cells that had been newly produced. Where some patients showed high TCRbeta diversity at day 60, it came from recipient T cells and thymic progenitors that had survived.

Trimming took 1 base from V and 8 from J; bases not matched to a gene: 5. The germline V gene encodes CDR1 DFQATT and CDR2 SNEGSKA (reference sequence). CDR3 length: 13 amino acids. The TCRbeta library incorporated unique molecular identifiers. One entry per CDR3 protein results from TCRdb running MiXCR on the PCR reads. The sample records under 250,000 distinct CDR3 sequences, about 15% being singletons. A remark on this clonotype: The antigen remains undetermined.

The chain recombines TRBV20-1 with TRBJ1-2, with TRBD1 identical over 9 bases. The TCR sequence derives from a male patient aged 2 to 10 who had a stem cell transplant for acute lymphoblastic leukemia, so the T cells may come from the graft donor. Material: PBMCs, mostly from graft donor cells, obtained 360 days after TCRalphabeta/CD19-depleted stem cell transplant. CDR3 sequence (DNA): TGCAGTGCTAGAGTCCGGACAGGGGAGGGCTACACCTTC. Translation: CSARVRTGEGYTF.